The clone carrying this T cell receptor (beta chain) is categorized as medium-sized. What it binds is unknown. Treg sorting used a CD4+CD25+CD127-/low gate. With 3 bases removed from V and 8 bases from J, the gap between germline ends came to 13 bases. The CDR3 covers 13 residues. The TRBV12-4/TRBJ1-2 clonotypes were amplified using barcode primers with ligated adaptors. TCRdb itself ran the multiplex PCR reads through MiXCR, one entry per CDR3 protein. The sample consists of about 630 distinct CDR3 sequences, 5% to 5.5% of them appearing once. Whole-study findings and limits: Tumor-infiltrating Treg TCR alpha and beta sequences overlapped most with tumor naive CD4+ T cells, then blood naive. Tumor memory CD4+ T cell TCR gene usage clustered with blood and lymph node memory CD4+ cells and lymph node naive CD4+ cells. Naive CD4+ cells shared approximately 13% of tumor Treg sequences.

Sequenced: tumor-infiltrating Tregs sorted from the breast tumor. V and J are TRBV12-3 or TRBV12-4 and TRBJ1-2, with a tentative D call TRBD1 (6 bases). This TCR derives from a female donor with breast cancer. CDR3 residues: CASSLSGVGGYTF. The CDR3 nucleotides read TGTGCCAGCAGTTTGTCAGGGGTAGGAGGCTACACCTTC.